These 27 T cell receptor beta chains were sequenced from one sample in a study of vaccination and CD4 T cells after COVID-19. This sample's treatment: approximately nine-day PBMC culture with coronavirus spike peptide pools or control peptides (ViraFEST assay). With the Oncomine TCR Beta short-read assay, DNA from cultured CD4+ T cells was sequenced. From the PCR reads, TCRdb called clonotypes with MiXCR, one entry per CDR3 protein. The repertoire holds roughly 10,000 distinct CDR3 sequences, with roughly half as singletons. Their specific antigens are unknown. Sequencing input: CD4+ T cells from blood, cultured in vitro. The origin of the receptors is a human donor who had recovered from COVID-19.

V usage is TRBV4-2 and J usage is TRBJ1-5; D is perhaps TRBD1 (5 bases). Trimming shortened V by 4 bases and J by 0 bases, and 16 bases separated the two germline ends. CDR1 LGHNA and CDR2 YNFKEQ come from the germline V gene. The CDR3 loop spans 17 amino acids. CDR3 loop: CASSLQDGETSNQPQHF. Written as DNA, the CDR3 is TGTGCCAGCAGCCTACAGGACGGGGAGACTAGCAATCAGCCCCAGCATTTT.

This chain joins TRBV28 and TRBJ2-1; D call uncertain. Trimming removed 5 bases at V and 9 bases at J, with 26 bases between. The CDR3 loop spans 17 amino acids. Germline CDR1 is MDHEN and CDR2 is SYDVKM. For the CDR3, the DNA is TGTGCCAGCAGTGGACCGGGCCACCCTACCCGCTTTAGTGAGCAGTTCTTC. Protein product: CASSGPGHPTRFSEQFF.

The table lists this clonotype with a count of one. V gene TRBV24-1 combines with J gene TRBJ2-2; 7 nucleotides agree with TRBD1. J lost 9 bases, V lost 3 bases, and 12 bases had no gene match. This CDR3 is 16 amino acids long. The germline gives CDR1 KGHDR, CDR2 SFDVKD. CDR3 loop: CATSDATGSRNRELFF. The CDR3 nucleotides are TGTGCCACCAGTGATGCGACAGGGTCGAGGAACCGGGAGCTGTTTTTT.

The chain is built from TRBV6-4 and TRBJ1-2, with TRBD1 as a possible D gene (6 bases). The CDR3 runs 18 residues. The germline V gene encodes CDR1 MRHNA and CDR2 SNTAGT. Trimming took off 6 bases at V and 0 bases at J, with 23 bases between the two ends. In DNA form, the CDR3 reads TGTGCCAGCAGCCCGTTTGGGGCAGGGGACTCAGCTAACTATGGCTACACCTTC. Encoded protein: CASSPFGAGDSANYGYTF.

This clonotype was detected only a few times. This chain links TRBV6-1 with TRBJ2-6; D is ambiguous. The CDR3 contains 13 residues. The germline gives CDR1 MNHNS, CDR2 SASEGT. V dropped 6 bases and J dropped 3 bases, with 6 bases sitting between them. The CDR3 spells CASRVNGANVLTF. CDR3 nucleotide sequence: TGTGCCAGCAGGGTAAATGGGGCCAACGTCCTGACTTTC.

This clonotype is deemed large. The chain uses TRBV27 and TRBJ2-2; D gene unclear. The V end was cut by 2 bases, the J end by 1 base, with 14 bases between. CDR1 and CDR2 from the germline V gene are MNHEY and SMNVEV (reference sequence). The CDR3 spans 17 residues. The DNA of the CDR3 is TGTGCCAGCAGTTTACGTCCCAGGCTTTTGAACACCGGGGAGCTGTTTTTT. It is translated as CASSLRPRLLNTGELFF.

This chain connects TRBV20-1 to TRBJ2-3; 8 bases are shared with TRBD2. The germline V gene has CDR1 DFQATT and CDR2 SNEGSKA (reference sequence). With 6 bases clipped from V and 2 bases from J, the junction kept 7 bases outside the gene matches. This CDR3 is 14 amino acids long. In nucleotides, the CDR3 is TGCAGTGCCGTCCCGGGACTAGACACAGATACGCAGTATTTT. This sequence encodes CSAVPGLDTDTQYF.

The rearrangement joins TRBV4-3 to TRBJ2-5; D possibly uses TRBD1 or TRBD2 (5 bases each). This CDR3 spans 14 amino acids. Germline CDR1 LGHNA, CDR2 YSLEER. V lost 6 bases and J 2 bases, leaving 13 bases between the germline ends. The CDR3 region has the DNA TGCGCCAGCAGTATCTCCGGGACGCAAGAGACCCAGTACTTC. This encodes CASSISGTQETQYF.

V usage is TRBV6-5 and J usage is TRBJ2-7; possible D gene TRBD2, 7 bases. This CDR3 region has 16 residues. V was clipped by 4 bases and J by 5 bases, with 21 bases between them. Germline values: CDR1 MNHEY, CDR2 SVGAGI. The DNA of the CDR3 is TGTGCCAGCAGTTTGGAGGGGGGGTCGTTATTCCACGAGCAGTACTTC. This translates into CASSLEGGSLFHEQYF.

CDR3 amino acids: CASSLGRDSAYEQYF. The CDR3 nucleotides read TGTGCCAGCAGCTTAGGGCGGGACAGCGCCTACGAGCAGTACTTC. J is TRBJ2-7 and V is TRBV7-2, with a weak D call TRBD1 (7 bases). V lost 1 base and J 2 bases, leaving 12 bases between the germline ends. Germline loops: CDR1 SGHTA, CDR2 FQGNSA. The CDR3 has 15 residues.

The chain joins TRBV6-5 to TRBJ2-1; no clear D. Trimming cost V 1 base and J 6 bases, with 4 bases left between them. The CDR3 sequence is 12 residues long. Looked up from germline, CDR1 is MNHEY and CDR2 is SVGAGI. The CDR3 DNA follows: TGTGCCAGCAGTTACTTCGGCAATGAGCAGTTCTTC. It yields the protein CASSYFGNEQFF.

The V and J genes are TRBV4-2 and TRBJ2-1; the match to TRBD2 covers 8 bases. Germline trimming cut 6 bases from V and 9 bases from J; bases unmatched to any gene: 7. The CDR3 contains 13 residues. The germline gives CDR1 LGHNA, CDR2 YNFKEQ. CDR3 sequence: CASRPTSEGEQFF. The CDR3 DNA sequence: TGTGCCAGCAGGCCGACTAGCGAAGGTGAGCAGTTCTTC.

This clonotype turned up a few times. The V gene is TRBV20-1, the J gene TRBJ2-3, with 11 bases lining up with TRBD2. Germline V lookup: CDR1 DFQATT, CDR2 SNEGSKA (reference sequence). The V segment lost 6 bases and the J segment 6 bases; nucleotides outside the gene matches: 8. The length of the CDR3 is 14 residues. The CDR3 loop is CSASLAGVPDTQYF. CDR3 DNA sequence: TGCAGTGCATCACTAGCGGGAGTACCTGATACGCAGTATTTT.

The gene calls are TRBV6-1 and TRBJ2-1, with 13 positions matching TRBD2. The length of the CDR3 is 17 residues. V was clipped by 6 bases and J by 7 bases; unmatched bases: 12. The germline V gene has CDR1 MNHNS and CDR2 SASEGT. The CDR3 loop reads CASRISTGTSGINEQFF. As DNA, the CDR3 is TGTGCCAGCAGGATCTCAACCGGGACTAGCGGGATAAATGAGCAGTTCTTC.

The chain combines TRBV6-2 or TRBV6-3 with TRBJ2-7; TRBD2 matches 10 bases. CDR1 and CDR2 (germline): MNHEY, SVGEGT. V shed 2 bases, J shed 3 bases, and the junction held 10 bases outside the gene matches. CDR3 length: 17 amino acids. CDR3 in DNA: TGTGCCAGCAGTTACGATTTGGGGACTAGCGCCTACTACGAGCAGTACTTC. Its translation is CASSYDLGTSAYYEQYF.

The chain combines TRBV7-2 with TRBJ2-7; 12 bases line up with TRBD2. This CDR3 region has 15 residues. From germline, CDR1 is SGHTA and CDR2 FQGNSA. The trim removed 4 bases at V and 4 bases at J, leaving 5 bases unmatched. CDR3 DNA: TGTGCCAGCAGCTCCGGGACTAGCGGGTCATACGAGCAGTACTTC. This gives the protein CASSSGTSGSYEQYF.

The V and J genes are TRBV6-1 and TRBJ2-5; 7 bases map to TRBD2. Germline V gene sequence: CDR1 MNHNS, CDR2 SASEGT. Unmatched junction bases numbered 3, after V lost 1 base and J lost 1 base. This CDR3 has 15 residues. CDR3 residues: CASSEEGGIQETQYF. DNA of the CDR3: TGTGCCAGCAGTGAAGAGGGAGGGATCCAAGAGACCCAGTACTTC.

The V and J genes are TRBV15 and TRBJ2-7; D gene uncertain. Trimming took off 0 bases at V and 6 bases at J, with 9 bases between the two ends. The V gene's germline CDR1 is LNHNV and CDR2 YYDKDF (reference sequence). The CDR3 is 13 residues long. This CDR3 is CATSRDIVREQYF. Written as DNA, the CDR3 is TGTGCCACCAGCAGAGACATTGTACGCGAGCAGTACTTC.

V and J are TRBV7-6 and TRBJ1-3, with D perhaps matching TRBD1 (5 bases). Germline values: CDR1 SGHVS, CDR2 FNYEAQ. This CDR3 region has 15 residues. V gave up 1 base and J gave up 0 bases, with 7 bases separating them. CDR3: CASSLEGFSGNTIYF. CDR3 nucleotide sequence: TGTGCCAGCAGCTTAGAGGGGTTCTCTGGAAACACCATATATTTT. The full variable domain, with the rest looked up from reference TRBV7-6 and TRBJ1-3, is GAGVSQSPRYKVTKRGQDVALRCDPISGHVSLYWYRQALGQGPEFLTYFNYEAQQDKSGLPNDRFSAERPEGSISTLTIQRTEQRDSAMYRCASSLEGFSGNTIYFGEGSWLTVV.

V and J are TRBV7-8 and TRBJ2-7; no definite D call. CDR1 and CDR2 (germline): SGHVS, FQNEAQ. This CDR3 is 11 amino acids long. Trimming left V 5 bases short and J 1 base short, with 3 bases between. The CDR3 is CASSPSYEQYF. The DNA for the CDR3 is TGTGCCAGCAGCCCGTCCTACGAGCAGTACTTC. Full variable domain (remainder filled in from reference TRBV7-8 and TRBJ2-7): GAGVSQSPRYKVAKRGQDVALRCDPISGHVSLFWYQQALGQGPEFLTYFQNEAQLDKSGLPSDRFFAERPEGSVSTLKIQRTQQEDSAVYLCASSPSYEQYFGPGTRLTVT.

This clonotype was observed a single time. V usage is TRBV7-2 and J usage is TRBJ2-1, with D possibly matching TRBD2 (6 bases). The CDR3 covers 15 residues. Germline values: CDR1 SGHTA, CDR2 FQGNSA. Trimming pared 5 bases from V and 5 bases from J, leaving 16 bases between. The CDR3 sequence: CASSPPGGWNNEQFF. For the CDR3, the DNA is TGTGCCAGCAGCCCCCCCGGGGGTTGGAACAATGAGCAGTTCTTC.

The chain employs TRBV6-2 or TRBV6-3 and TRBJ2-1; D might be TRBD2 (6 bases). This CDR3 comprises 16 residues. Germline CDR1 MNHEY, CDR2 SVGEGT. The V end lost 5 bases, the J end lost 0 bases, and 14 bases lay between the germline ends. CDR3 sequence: CASSPAGLNSYNEQFF. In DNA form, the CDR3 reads TGTGCCAGCAGTCCGGCGGGACTGAACTCCTACAATGAGCAGTTCTTC.

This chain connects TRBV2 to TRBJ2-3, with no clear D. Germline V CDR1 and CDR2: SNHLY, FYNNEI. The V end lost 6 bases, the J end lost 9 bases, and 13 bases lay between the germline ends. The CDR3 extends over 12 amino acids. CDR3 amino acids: CASSGLAVTQYF. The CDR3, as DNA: TGTGCCAGCAGCGGCCTGGCAGTCACGCAGTATTTT.

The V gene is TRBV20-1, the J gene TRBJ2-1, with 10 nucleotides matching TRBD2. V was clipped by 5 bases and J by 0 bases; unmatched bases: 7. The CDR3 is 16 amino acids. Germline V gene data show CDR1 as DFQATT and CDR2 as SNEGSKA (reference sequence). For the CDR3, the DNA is TGCAGTGCTGGAACCGGACTAGCGGTCTCCTACAATGAGCAGTTCTTC. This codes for CSAGTGLAVSYNEQFF.

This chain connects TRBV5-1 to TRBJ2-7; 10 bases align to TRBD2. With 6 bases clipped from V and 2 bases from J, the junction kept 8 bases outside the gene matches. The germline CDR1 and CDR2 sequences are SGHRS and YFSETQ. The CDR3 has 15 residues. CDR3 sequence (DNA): TGCGCCAGCACCCAAAGGACTAGCGGAACCTACGAGCAGTACTTC. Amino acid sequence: CASTQRTSGTYEQYF.

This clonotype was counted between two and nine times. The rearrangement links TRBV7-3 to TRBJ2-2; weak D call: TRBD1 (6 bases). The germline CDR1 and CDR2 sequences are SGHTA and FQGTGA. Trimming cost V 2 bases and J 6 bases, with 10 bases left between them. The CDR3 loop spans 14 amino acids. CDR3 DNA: TGTGCCAGCAGCTTAGGGTACAGGGCCGGGGAGCTGTTTTTT. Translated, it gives CASSLGYRAGELFF.

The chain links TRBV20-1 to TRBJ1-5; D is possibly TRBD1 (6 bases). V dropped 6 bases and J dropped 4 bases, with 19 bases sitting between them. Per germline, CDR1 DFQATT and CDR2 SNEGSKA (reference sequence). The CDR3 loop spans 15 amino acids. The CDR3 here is CSANGQSGANQPQHF. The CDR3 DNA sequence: TGCAGTGCCAATGGACAGTCCGGAGCGAATCAGCCCCAGCATTTT.